Listed below are T cell receptor beta chains from one sample, sequenced in a study of T-cell reconstitution after alpha-beta-depleted transplantation in children. TCRdb reanalysed the PCR reads using MiXCR and keeps one entry per CDR3 protein. The sample records 800,000 to 1,000,000 distinct CDR3 sequences, around 30% being singletons. Sequences were derived from PBMCs, mostly from graft donor cells, sampled 360 days after TCRalphabeta/CD19-depleted stem cell transplant. Receptors were obtained from a boy under two years old who had a stem cell transplant for SCID, so the T cells may come from the graft donor. The conserved cysteine and the conserved F or W are not part of the CDR3 here. Each record gives: V gene, clone size, CDR3 protein. Clone sizes are given selectively: once, few, many, or a class where the clone is expanded.

v_gene: TRBV4-1
abundance: NA
CDR3aa: ASSPGQGGRNTEAF

v_gene: TRBV6-2/TRBV6-3
abundance: NA
CDR3aa: ASIASGLAGQETQY

v_gene: TRBV7-3
abundance: NA
CDR3aa: ASSQGRGSFNNEQF

v_gene: TRBV12-3/TRBV12-4
abundance: NA
CDR3aa: ASSLSRQGEQY

v_gene: TRBV5-5
abundance: NA
CDR3aa: ASSNRVPYNEQF

v_gene: TRBV4-1
abundance: many
CDR3aa: ASSQEGGGGAYNEQF

v_gene: TRBV12-3/TRBV12-4
abundance: NA
CDR3aa: ASSPGTFREAF

v_gene: TRBV2
abundance: few
CDR3aa: ASSGATSGRASYEQY

v_gene: TRBV2
abundance: once
CDR3aa: ASKDRGGQETQY

v_gene: TRBV5-5
abundance: NA
CDR3aa: ASSPSPGQGVYEQY

v_gene: TRBV5-1
abundance: once
CDR3aa: ASSLEGGKNTEAF

v_gene: TRBV12-3/TRBV12-4
abundance: few
CDR3aa: ASSFGLAFYGGEQF

v_gene: TRBV4-3
abundance: NA
CDR3aa: ASSQDFPGLASGELF

v_gene: TRBV29-1
abundance: NA
CDR3aa: SVELHIMNTEAF

v_gene: TRBV20-1
abundance: NA
CDR3aa: SARPTDTQY

v_gene: TRBV5-1
abundance: NA
CDR3aa: ASSPGDRDKTEAF

v_gene: TRBV7-2
abundance: NA
CDR3aa: ANSLVGDKWSRNEQF

v_gene: TRBV7-2
abundance: NA
CDR3aa: ASSFGTANNEQF

v_gene: TRBV7-2
abundance: few
CDR3aa: ASSLLGRVDTEAF

v_gene: TRBV6-1
abundance: few
CDR3aa: ASTPGRGDEKLF

v_gene: TRBV6-5
abundance: few
CDR3aa: ASSYSDRGANQPQH

v_gene: TRBV6-1
abundance: few
CDR3aa: ASRFETGGAGYEQY

v_gene: TRBV27
abundance: few
CDR3aa: ASSYGVFNNEQF

v_gene: TRBV6-1
abundance: NA
CDR3aa: ASRPRGSNEKLF

v_gene: TRBV9
abundance: NA
CDR3aa: ASSSHSGISYEQY

v_gene: TRBV9
abundance: NA
CDR3aa: ASSPRLLAGGKETQY

v_gene: TRBV15
abundance: many
CDR3aa: ATSREGTVSGELF

v_gene: TRBV7-8
abundance: few
CDR3aa: ASSFRTVPPIGYT

v_gene: TRBV18
abundance: NA
CDR3aa: ASSPVSGVYNEQF

v_gene: TRBV7-9
abundance: many
CDR3aa: ASSRGVYNEQF

v_gene: TRBV7-9
abundance: NA
CDR3aa: ASSLGGDRATF

v_gene: TRBV27
abundance: NA
CDR3aa: ASSPRSPGGALPTEAF

v_gene: TRBV7-2
abundance: NA
CDR3aa: ASSLSLSFNNEQF

v_gene: TRBV9
abundance: NA
CDR3aa: ASSGRASGSPDTQY

v_gene: TRBV20-1
abundance: NA
CDR3aa: SASGMRNTEAF

v_gene: TRBV5-8
abundance: NA
CDR3aa: ASSRGDGGEKLF

v_gene: TRBV24-1
abundance: NA
CDR3aa: ATGERQPQH

v_gene: TRBV4-2
abundance: NA
CDR3aa: ASSQGEVSSTNYGYT